The count of the clone carrying this T cell receptor beta chain is one. What it binds is unknown. These data come from a study of post-analysis software for immune sequencing data. Per germline, CDR1 SGHRS and CDR2 YFSETQ. CDR3 length: 16 amino acids. Incorporated into the TCR beta cDNA libraries were unique molecular identifiers, which served to reduce PCR and sequencing biases. MiXCR, applied by TCRdb to the PCR reads, yields one record per CDR3 protein. This sample has some 890,000 distinct CDR3 sequences; about 53% occur once, and the top ten carry about 4.8%. Findings and limits, study-wide: A handful of TRBV segments, including TRBV5-6, TRBV5-1 and TRBV20-1, were more frequent in patients than controls.

Sequenced input: blood. The rearrangement joins TRBV5-1 to TRBJ2-5, with D uncertain. The J call may not be correct, given that the DNA end is closer to TRBJ2-7. This receptor was identified in a girl under 18 with multiple sclerosis. The CDR3 DNA reads TGCGCCAGCAGCTCCCATTTTGGACGGACCCCCTACGAGCAGTACTTC. Encoded protein: CASSSHFGRTPYEQYF.